The 21 T cell receptor beta chains given below trace back to one sample, sequenced in a study of vaccination effects on CD4 cells after COVID-19. Culturing for more than 9 days preceded CD4+ T cell isolation. Either the BNT162b2 or mRNA-1273 vaccine was given to participants in two doses. TCRdb's copy holds only in-frame clones and misses some; the assay was immunoSEQ multiplex PCR. The table lists 30,000 to 35,000 clones, over 70% of them singletons. Which antigens these TCRs recognize remains unknown. This sample comprised CD4+ T cells from PBMCs cultured without peptide, obtained after COVID-19 vaccination. The receptors were gathered from a human donor who received a COVID-19 vaccine.

The rearrangement joins TRBV9 to TRBJ2-1; 11 nucleotides match TRBD2. The CDR3 loop spans 16 amino acids. The germline V gene has CDR1 SGDLS and CDR2 YYNGEE. The V segment lost 4 bases and the J segment 4 bases; nucleotides outside the gene matches: 7. The CDR3: CASSPASGGTYNEQFF. CDR3 coding DNA: TGTGCCAGCAGCCCGGCTAGCGGGGGGACGTACAATGAGCAGTTCTTC.

Only a few counts were recorded for this clone. The rearrangement links TRBV30 to TRBJ1-5; 7 bases map to TRBD1. The V gene's germline CDR1 is GTSNPN and CDR2 SVGIG (reference sequence). The CDR3 has 13 amino acids. V lost 5 bases, J lost 8 bases, and 9 bases stayed unmatched. CDR3 in DNA: TGTGCCTGGTCCAGGGGGTTAATGAAGCCCCAGCATTTT. It translates to CAWSRGLMKPQHF. Full variable domain (missing parts from reference TRBV30 and TRBJ1-5): SQTIHQWPATLVQPVGSPLSLECTVEGTSNPNLYWYRQAAGRGLQLLFYSVGIGQISSEVPQNLSASRPQDRQFILSSKKLLLSDSGFYLCAWSRGLMKPQHFGDGTRLSIL.

The count of this clone is one. The CDR3 DNA follows: TGTGCCAGCAGCCTTCGTGGACAGGGAGGGGATTCACCCCTCCACTTT. This encodes CASSLRGQGGDSPLHF. This rearrangement joins TRBV7-2 to TRBJ1-6; 8 bases are shared with TRBD1. The CDR3 loop spans 16 amino acids. Losses at the gene ends were 5 bases for V and 8 bases for J; bases not matched to a gene: 11. CDR1 is SGHTA and CDR2 is FQGNSA in the germline V gene.

Only a few counts were recorded for this clone. The chain joins TRBV13 to TRBJ1-6, with a possible D match to TRBD1 (5 bases). Trimming cost V 4 bases and J 5 bases, with 15 bases left between them. Germline V gene data show CDR1 as PRHDT and CDR2 as FYEKMQ (reference sequence). The CDR3 consists of 16 residues. In nucleotides, the CDR3 is TGTGCCAGCAGCTCCAGGGCATTCAGGGATAATTCACCCCTCCACTTT. Translation gives CASSSRAFRDNSPLHF.

This chain connects TRBV5-1 to TRBJ2-1; 8 bases are shared with TRBD2. CDR1 is SGHRS, CDR2 YFSETQ, per germline. Unmatched junction bases numbered 10, after V lost 0 bases and J lost 8 bases. This CDR3 has 16 amino acids. The DNA for the CDR3 is TGCGCCAGCAGCTTGGGGTTCGGGACTAGTGGCCATGAGCAGTTCTTC. As protein: CASSLGFGTSGHEQFF.

The chain has TRBV30 and TRBJ1-1, with 8 nucleotides matching TRBD1. V was clipped by 4 bases and J by 2 bases; unmatched bases: 12. In germline, CDR1 is GTSNPN, CDR2 SVGIG (reference sequence). The CDR3 has 16 amino acids. Here the CDR3 DNA reads TGTGCCTGGATCGGATTCAAACAGGGGGGAAACACTGAAGCTTTCTTT. Translation gives CAWIGFKQGGNTEAFF. The complete variable domain, with remaining parts taken from reference TRBV30 and TRBJ1-1, reads SQTIHQWPATLVQPVGSPLSLECTVEGTSNPNLYWYRQAAGRGLQLLFYSVGIGQISSEVPQNLSASRPQDRQFILSSKKLLLSDSGFYLCAWIGFKQGGNTEAFFGQGTRLTVV.

The chain is built from TRBV6-4 and TRBJ2-3; 10 bases are a match to TRBD1. Trimming removed 2 bases from V and 4 bases from J; junction bases left unmatched: 3. The germline gives CDR1 MRHNA, CDR2 SNTAGT. This CDR3 has 15 amino acids. DNA for the CDR3: TGTGCCAGCAGTGACGTGACAGGGGGCGCAGATACGCAGTATTTT. Translation gives CASSDVTGGADTQYF.

V gene TRBV6-2 or TRBV6-3 combines with J gene TRBJ2-7; D uncertain. Germline V gene lookup returns CDR1 MNHEY and CDR2 SVGEGT. The CDR3 runs to 11 residues. V lost 2 bases and J 3 bases, leaving 2 bases between the germline ends. In nucleotides, the CDR3 is TGTGCCAGCAGTTACCTCTACGAGCAGTACTTC. Its protein is CASSYLYEQYF.

In DNA form, the CDR3 reads TGTGCCAGCAGTTTAAGGGGGGTGGGAATCTATGGCTACACCTTC. Translating gives CASSLRGVGIYGYTF. The gene calls are TRBV27 and TRBJ1-2, with TRBD1 as a possible D gene (6 bases). The V gene lost 2 bases and the J gene lost 4 bases, with 14 bases spanning the gap. Per germline, CDR1 MNHEY and CDR2 SMNVEV (reference sequence). This CDR3 region has 15 residues.

V usage is TRBV6-1 and J usage is TRBJ1-5, with unresolved D. CDR1 MNHNS and CDR2 SASEGT come from the germline V gene. With 0 bases removed from V and 1 base from J, the gap between germline ends came to 10 bases. The CDR3 consists of 16 residues. CDR3 bases: TGTGCCAGCAGTGAAGCGCCGGGGTTCAGCAATCAGCCCCAGCATTTT. Residues: CASSEAPGFSNQPQHF.

This sequence joins TRBV18 and TRBJ2-2, with TRBD2 matching 12 bases. The CDR3 length is 16 residues. V lost 3 bases and J lost 1; bases outside the gene matches: 0. The germline gives CDR1 KGHSH, CDR2 LQKENI. Here the CDR3 reads CASSPTSGRNTGELFF. In DNA, the CDR3 is TGTGCCAGCTCACCGACTAGCGGGAGGAACACCGGGGAGCTGTTTTTT.

The gene calls are TRBV3-1 (or the pseudogene TRBV3-2) and TRBJ1-1; TRBD1 aligns across 9 bases. Trimming took 5 bases from V and 3 from J; bases not matched to a gene: 10. CDR1 and CDR2 (germline): LGHDT, YNNKEL (reference sequence). The CDR3 is 16 residues long. The CDR3 spells CASSVHRGLRDTEAFF. Here the CDR3 DNA reads TGTGCCAGCAGCGTACACAGGGGGCTCAGGGACACTGAAGCTTTCTTT.

In its sample, this clone was seen a few times. The chain is built from TRBV5-1 and TRBJ1-1; D call uncertain. There are 11 residues in the CDR3. Trimming took off 3 bases at V and 7 bases at J, with 7 bases between the two ends. Germline loops: CDR1 SGHRS, CDR2 YFSETQ. CDR3 residues: CASSSEYEAFF. The CDR3, as DNA: TGCGCCAGCAGCTCCGAATATGAAGCTTTCTTT.

This clone has only a few counts. The chain employs TRBV5-4 and TRBJ1-6, with a possible D match to TRBD1 (5 bases). The CDR3 consists of 17 residues. Trimming took off 4 bases at V and 0 bases at J, with 14 bases between the two ends. Germline V gene sequence: CDR1 SGHNT, CDR2 YYREEE (reference sequence). This CDR3 is CASSAGTENSYNSPLHF. Here the CDR3 DNA reads TGTGCCAGCAGCGCCGGGACGGAGAACTCCTATAATTCACCCCTCCACTTT.

V and J are TRBV6-1 and TRBJ1-2, with a weak D call TRBD1 (6 bases). Germline V gives CDR1 MNHNS, CDR2 SASEGT. The CDR3 length is 17 residues. Trimming cost V 2 bases and J 7 bases, with 23 bases left between them. The CDR3 DNA sequence: TGTGCCAGCAGTGAATATTCCCAAGGTACAGGGCTCACTGGCTACACCTTC. Translating it yields CASSEYSQGTGLTGYTF.

The rearrangement joins TRBV5-1 to TRBJ1-1, with 10 nucleotides matching TRBD1. The CDR3 extends over 14 amino acids. The ends lost 0 bases at V and 7 bases at J; junction bases unmatched: 3. Per germline, CDR1 SGHRS and CDR2 YFSETQ. The CDR3 reads CASSLGTGGNEAFF. The CDR3 DNA is TGCGCCAGCAGCTTGGGGACAGGGGGTAATGAAGCTTTCTTT.

This chain links TRBV14 with TRBJ2-5, with 10 bases that match TRBD1. The CDR3 runs to 13 residues. Per the germline V gene, CDR1 is SGHDN and CDR2 is FVKESK. V trimming: 6 bases; J trimming: 5 bases; junction bases outside the gene matches: 3. CDR3 in DNA: TGTGCCAGCAGTCCGGGACAGGGGGAGACCCAGTACTTC. Amino acids: CASSPGQGETQYF.

The J gene is TRBJ1-1, the V gene TRBV5-6; D call uncertain. The CDR3 consists of 15 residues. Germline V gene sequence: CDR1 SGHDT, CDR2 YYEEEE. The V end lost 7 bases, the J end lost 0 bases, and 16 bases lay between the germline ends. As DNA, the CDR3 is TGTGCCAGCCTCGAGAGGCGGGTGCTGAACACTGAAGCTTTCTTT. This gives the protein CASLERRVLNTEAFF.

For this clone: Germline is not matched at one junction end, which may reflect a read error. The chain uses TRBV3-1 (or the pseudogene TRBV3-2) and TRBJ1-2, with 8 positions matching TRBD1. CDR3 length equals 15 residues. CDR1 is LGHDT, CDR2 YNNKEL, per germline (reference sequence). The chain's CDR3 is CASSPRTGSNYGYTF. As DNA, the CDR3 is TGTGCCAGCAGCCCCCGGACAGGGAGTAACTACGGCTACACCTTC.

This clone has just one count. The gene calls are TRBV3-1 (or the pseudogene TRBV3-2) and TRBJ1-2, with D perhaps TRBD1 (5 bases). The length of the CDR3 is 14 residues. V was trimmed by 4 bases and J by 3 bases, leaving 12 bases between them. Germline V gene sequence: CDR1 LGHDT, CDR2 YNNKEL (reference sequence). CDR3 sequence (DNA): TGTGCCAGCAGCCGGCCCGGGGCATACTATGGCTACACCTTC. It encodes CASSRPGAYYGYTF.

The J gene is TRBJ2-6, the V gene TRBV6-6, with D possibly being TRBD2 (5 bases). The V and J ends lost 5 bases and 0 bases respectively, with 14 bases between them. CDR1 and CDR2 (germline): MNHNY, SVGAGI (reference sequence). The CDR3 runs to 17 residues. This CDR3 is CASSHGLQSSGANVLTF. CDR3 in DNA: TGTGCCAGCAGTCATGGACTGCAGAGCTCTGGGGCCAACGTCCTGACTTTC.